This T cell receptor beta chain stems from a study of blood T cell repertoires in COVID-19. The overall study: Samples came from the United States, Italy and Spain, spanning acute and convalescent COVID-19.

Profiled with immunoSEQ multiplex PCR; TCRdb holds only in-frame clones, not every one. This table holds approximately 71,000 clones, 90% found once. Per the germline V gene, CDR1 is SGHDT and CDR2 is YYEEEE. The CDR3 covers 15 residues. With 2 bases clipped from V and 5 bases from J, the junction kept 5 bases outside the gene matches. This rearrangement joins TRBV5-6 to TRBJ2-3, with 10 bases aligning to TRBD2. This TCR derives from a woman aged 18-29 years with acute or convalescent COVID-19. The sequenced sample was peripheral blood. Written as DNA, the CDR3 is TGTGCCAGCAGCTTCCTAGCGGGAGAAGGAGATACGCAGTATTTT. It yields the protein CASSFLAGEGDTQYF.